The 17 T cell receptor beta chains below were found in one sample sequenced in a study of T cells after yellow fever vaccination. TCRdb re-derived calls from the 5' RACE reads in MiXCR, one entry per CDR3 protein. The sample lists 150,000 to 200,000 distinct CDR3 sequences, 11% occurring once. The source was CD8+ T cells sorted from PBMCs, collected 15 days after the yellow fever booster vaccination. The receptors stem from a man younger than 30 who received the YFV17D yellow fever vaccine.

This clonotype was detected ten times or more. The chain uses TRBV6-4 and TRBJ2-3; a possible D gene is TRBD2 (6 bases). V was trimmed by 6 bases and J by 0 bases, leaving 10 bases between them. Germline CDR1 and CDR2: MRHNA and SNTAGT. This CDR3 is built from 14 residues. CDR3 protein: CASRAGTSTDTQYF. The DNA for the CDR3 is TGTGCCAGCAGGGCCGGGACTAGCACAGATACGCAGTATTTT.

CDR3 DNA sequence: TGTGCCAGCAGCCGAGACAGTAACCCCTATGGCTACACCTTC. Its protein is CASSRDSNPYGYTF. The J gene is TRBJ1-2, the V gene TRBV12-3 or TRBV12-4; the D gene is possibly TRBD1 (5 bases). V lost 6 bases to trimming and J lost 4 bases, with 15 bases between them. The CDR3 totals 14 residues.

With regard to this clonotype: Just one base apart from a much larger clone, this may be a read error. The chain uses TRBV20-1 and TRBJ2-7, with 12 bases that match TRBD2. Trimming at V came to 2 bases and at J to 3 bases, leaving 5 bases not matched to a gene. This CDR3 is built from 15 residues. Germline CDR1 reads DFQATT; CDR2 reads SNEGSKA (reference sequence). CDR3 protein: CSARRLAGGHYEQYF. The CDR3 region has the DNA TGCAGTGCTAGACGTCTAGCGGGGGGGCACTACGAGCAGTACTTC.

This clonotype has at least ten counts. The chain couples TRBV7-9 to TRBJ2-5; D gene uncertain. Germline V gene sequence: CDR1 SEHNR, CDR2 FQNEAQ (reference sequence). This CDR3 is 12 amino acids long. V was shortened by 5 bases and J by 5 bases, with 9 bases between the two germline ends. CDR3: CASSPTWETQYF. CDR3 DNA: TGTGCCAGCAGCCCAACGTGGGAGACCCAGTACTTC. Combining the CDR3 with reference TRBV7-9 and TRBJ2-5 gives the whole variable domain DTGVSQNPRHKITKRGQNVTFRCDPISEHNRLYWYRQTLGQGPEFLTYFQNEAQLEKSRLLSDRFSAERPKGSFSTLEIQRTEQGDSAMYLCASSPTWETQYFGPGTRLLVL.

This clonotype was seen more than once but under ten times. The rearrangement uses TRBV6-2 or TRBV6-3 and TRBJ1-6, with 9 bases that match TRBD1. The CDR3 runs 14 residues. Germline V gene sequence: CDR1 MNHEY, CDR2 SVGEGT. V lost 2 bases to trimming and J lost 10 bases; unmatched junction nucleotides: 3. The CDR3 loop is CASSYGTGTSPLHF. The CDR3 DNA reads as TGTGCCAGCAGTTACGGGACAGGGACCTCACCCCTCCACTTT.

The chain recombines TRBV4-1 with TRBJ1-2, with 11 bases fitting TRBD1. The CDR3 length is 14 residues. From germline, CDR1 is MGHRA and CDR2 YSYEKL. V shed 3 bases and J 6 bases; nucleotides not matched to a gene: 3. CDR3 sequence reads: CASSQDRGHHGYTF. CDR3 DNA: TGCGCCAGCAGCCAGGACAGGGGGCATCATGGCTACACCTTC.

The V gene is TRBV7-6, the J gene TRBJ2-5, with D perhaps matching TRBD1 (6 bases). The CDR3 runs 17 residues. CDR1 is SGHVS, CDR2 FNYEAQ, per germline. The V end was cut by 2 bases, the J end by 5 bases, with 21 bases between. CDR3 sequence reads: CASSLRGRGQFHETQYF. The CDR3 coding sequence is TGTGCCAGCAGCTTAAGGGGGAGAGGACAGTTCCACGAGACCCAGTACTTC.

This clonotype was picked up a small number of times. The gene calls are TRBV7-9 and TRBJ2-2; D not resolved. The ends were cut back, 7 bases at V and 6 bases at J, with 15 bases in the middle. Per the germline V gene, CDR1 is SEHNR and CDR2 is FQNEAQ (reference sequence). The CDR3 is 14 residues long. Here the CDR3 DNA reads TGTGCCAGCACCTCCAGCACAGCTCCCGGGGAGCTGTTTTTT. Encoded protein: CASTSSTAPGELFF. The full variable domain, with the rest looked up from reference TRBV7-9 and TRBJ2-2, is DTGVSQNPRHKITKRGQNVTFRCDPISEHNRLYWYRQTLGQGPEFLTYFQNEAQLEKSRLLSDRFSAERPKGSFSTLEIQRTEQGDSAMYLCASTSSTAPGELFFGEGSRLTVL.

This clonotype was observed a handful of times. This chain connects TRBV9 to TRBJ2-1, with 12 positions matching TRBD1. J was trimmed by 8 bases and V by 5 bases; bases with no gene match: 8. Germline CDR1 and CDR2: SGDLS and YYNGEE. The CDR3 extends over 15 amino acids. CDR3 sequence: CASSFPGQGAYEQFF. The CDR3 nucleotides read TGTGCCAGCAGTTTCCCGGGACAGGGGGCGTATGAGCAGTTCTTC.

This clonotype has more than one count but fewer than ten. The V call is TRBV5-1, the J call TRBJ1-1; D gene uncertain. The length of the CDR3 is 13 residues. Germline CDR1 and CDR2: SGHRS and YFSETQ. Trimming shortened V by 6 bases and J by 1 base, and 10 bases separated the two germline ends. The CDR3 DNA follows: TGCGCCAGCACGACGAGACCGAACACTGAAGCTTTCTTT. Residues: CASTTRPNTEAFF.

In this sample, this clonotype turned up a few times. The chain combines TRBV5-1 with TRBJ1-2; no firm D call. Deletions cut 1 base from V and 0 bases from J, with 4 bases between. Germline V gene data show CDR1 as SGHRS and CDR2 as YFSETQ. The CDR3 contains 13 residues. The CDR3 region has the DNA TGCGCCAGCAGCTTGAGAACTAACTATGGCTACACCTTC. This translates into CASSLRTNYGYTF.

This clonotype was seen more than once but under ten times. This chain links TRBV12-5 with TRBJ2-3; D possibly corresponds to TRBD1 (6 bases). CDR3 length: 14 amino acids. Germline values: CDR1 LGHNT, CDR2 FRNRAP. Trimming pared 5 bases from V and 0 bases from J, leaving 9 bases between. CDR3 protein: CASGRTVSTDTQYF. The CDR3 DNA sequence: TGTGCTAGTGGTCGGACAGTTAGCACAGATACGCAGTATTTT.

V is TRBV5-1 and J is TRBJ2-7; no firm D call. The ends were cut back, 0 bases at V and 0 bases at J, with 7 bases in the middle. CDR3 length equals 14 residues. The germline gives CDR1 SGHRS, CDR2 YFSETQ. CDR3 sequence: CASSLAASSYEQYF. CDR3 DNA sequence: TGCGCCAGCAGCTTGGCAGCGAGCTCCTACGAGCAGTACTTC. Full variable domain (rest looked up from reference TRBV5-1 and TRBJ2-7): KAGVTQTPRYLIKTRGQQVTLSCSPISGHRSVSWYQQTPGQGLQFLFEYFSETQRNKGNFPGRFSGRQFSNSRSEMNVSTLELGDSALYLCASSLAASSYEQYFGPGTRLTVT.

The chain links TRBV5-1 to TRBJ1-3, with D unresolved. The CDR3 is 15 amino acids. V lost 3 bases to trimming and J lost 2 bases, with 12 bases between them. Germline V lookup: CDR1 SGHRS, CDR2 YFSETQ. As DNA, the CDR3 is TGCGCCAGCAGCTCAGGCAGGAGGGCTGGAAACACCATATATTTT. Residues: CASSSGRRAGNTIYF. Drawing the rest from reference TRBV5-1 and TRBJ1-3, the complete variable domain is KAGVTQTPRYLIKTRGQQVTLSCSPISGHRSVSWYQQTPGQGLQFLFEYFSETQRNKGNFPGRFSGRQFSNSRSEMNVSTLELGDSALYLCASSSGRRAGNTIYFGEGSWLTVV.

This clonotype was found many times. The CDR3 sequence is CASSQEWTGGGEQYF. The CDR3 DNA reads as TGCGCCAGCAGCCAAGAGTGGACAGGGGGAGGCGAGCAGTACTTC. The chain carries TRBV4-1 and TRBJ2-7, with 10 positions matching TRBD1. This CDR3 has 15 residues. Trimming took 0 bases from V and 6 from J; bases not matched to a gene: 5. Germline V CDR1 and CDR2: MGHRA, YSYEKL.

This clonotype showed up just a few times. The chain combines TRBV12-3 or TRBV12-4 with TRBJ2-7; D is ambiguous. Trimming took 3 bases from V and 5 from J, leaving 14 bases between them. The CDR3 spans 14 residues. This CDR3 reads CASSLSRLGNEQYF. In DNA, the CDR3 is TGTGCCAGCAGTTTGTCAAGGCTCGGCAACGAGCAGTACTTC.

This clonotype has ten or more counts. The chain recombines TRBV7-8 with TRBJ1-1, with D possibly being TRBD1 (5 bases). This CDR3 has 13 amino acids. Trimming took off 5 bases at V and 2 bases at J, with 9 bases between the two ends. Per the germline V gene, CDR1 is SGHVS and CDR2 is FQNEAQ. The chain's CDR3 is CASSQRGNTEAFF. CDR3 coding DNA: TGTGCCAGCAGCCAGAGGGGCAACACTGAAGCTTTCTTT.